The TCR beta chain under discussion was sequenced for a study of cytomegalovirus exposure and HLA in healthy donors. Overall study context: Earlier work reported some 110 million unique TCR beta sequences from about 200 million T cells. Across more than 350 genotyped donors, just over 80% landed in the Caucasian-associated ancestry cluster.

To note about this clone: Its target is not known.

PCR was performed using 60 Vbeta and 13 Jbeta primers. Clones were read by immunoSEQ multiplex PCR, and TCRdb kept only the in-frame ones, dropping some. The sample holds over 150,000 clones; 70% to 80% are singletons and the top ten take 7.7%. The V gene end was trimmed by 4 bases and the J gene end by 0 bases; junction bases not matched to a gene: 6. Per the germline V gene, CDR1 is SGHRS and CDR2 is YFSETQ. The CDR3 consists of 15 residues. Study-wide results and limits: The dataset shows that most TCR sequences were rare, while some public TCRs occurred in many donors. Overall, approximately 150 TCR beta chains were annotated as cytomegalovirus-associated.

Sequenced material: PBMCs. The sequence came from a man aged 30-40 years in good health and CMV-seropositive. The chain is built from TRBV5-1 and TRBJ2-7; 8 nucleotides agree with TRBD1. CDR3 nucleotide sequence: TGCGCCAGCAGCGGGGGACAGGTAAGCTCCTACGAGCAGTACTTC. Its translation: CASSGGQVSSYEQYF.